This T cell receptor beta chain came from a study of blood T cells in healthy people across ages. Study findings and constraints: Older age coincided with a roughly linear decline in TCR beta diversity per million T cells. There were more naive CD4+ cells and higher diversity in long-lived donors than in aged donors.

This clonotype was detected ten times or more. Its antigen is as yet unknown. The use of a sample-barcoded 5' primer and a J-beta primer mix characterized a second PCR of about 7 to 12 cycles. A single record per CDR3 protein comes from TCRdb applying MiXCR to the 5' RACE reads. The top ten hold about 9.4% of the sample, which has more than 900,000 distinct CDR3 sequences, approximately 32% seen once. These data also featured in a second study, about T cells of mothers and their children.

Sample: blood. The sequence came from a woman in her forties in good health.

CDR3 coding DNA: TGTGCCAGCAGTTTAGTTGTGACTGGGGATGAGCAGTTCTTC. Encoded protein: CASSLVVTGDEQFF. The chain employs TRBV12-3 or TRBV12-4 and TRBJ2-1; D is undetermined. V was pared by 1 base and J by 8 bases, with 12 bases between. This CDR3 comprises 14 residues.